A single sample gave rise to the 28 T cell receptor beta chains below, sequenced in a study of blood T cells in healthy people across ages. With a J-beta primer mix and a sample-barcoded 5' primer, a second PCR ran roughly 6 to 11 cycles. TCRdb itself ran the 5' RACE reads through MiXCR, one entry per CDR3 protein. The repertoire includes more than 1 million distinct CDR3 sequences, more than 35% of them detected once, and about 20% sits in the top ten. Material: blood. The receptors shown here come from a woman aged 55-69 years in good health.

This clonotype was seen once. This chain uses TRBV27 with TRBJ2-7; D is ambiguous. Germline V gene sequence: CDR1 MNHEY, CDR2 SMNVEV (reference sequence). Trimming cost V 0 bases and J 7 bases, with 13 bases left between them. The length of the CDR3 is 14 residues. DNA of the CDR3: TGTGCCAGCAGTTTATCTCCCGGGCGGCAAGAGCAGTACTTC. Its protein is CASSLSPGRQEQYF.

The chain combines TRBV20-1 with TRBJ2-1; 13 bases align to TRBD2. Unmatched junction bases numbered 7, after V lost 1 base and J lost 4 bases. The germline V gene encodes CDR1 DFQATT and CDR2 SNEGSKA (reference sequence). This CDR3 is 17 amino acids long. CDR3 bases: TGCAGTGCTAGAGCGATGAGACTAGCGGGAGGATACAATGAGCAGTTCTTC. Translating it yields CSARAMRLAGGYNEQFF.

On this clonotype itself: Since no conserved phenylalanine or tryptophan closes the CDR3, a read error is the likely cause. The chain links TRBV20-1 to TRBJ2-7, with no clear D. In germline, CDR1 is DFQATT, CDR2 SNEGSKA (reference sequence). V dropped 6 bases and J dropped 1 base, with 10 bases sitting between them. The CDR3 runs to 12 residues. The CDR3 DNA reads as TGCAGTGCCGTCGTTACATCCTACGAGCAGTACTTA. Encoded protein: CSAVVTSYEQYL.

This clonotype was seen more than once but under ten times. This chain links TRBV7-9 with TRBJ2-5; D unclear. Germline V lookup: CDR1 SEHNR, CDR2 FQNEAQ (reference sequence). The V end lost 4 bases, the J end lost 5 bases, and 14 bases lay between the germline ends. This CDR3 contains 14 residues. This CDR3 is CASSSEQSRETQYF. CDR3 in DNA: TGTGCCAGCAGCTCCGAACAGAGTCGGGAGACCCAGTACTTC.

The gene calls are TRBV5-1 and TRBJ2-1; no reliable D call. Germline CDR1 SGHRS, CDR2 YFSETQ. The germline V and J ends were trimmed by 3 bases and 7 bases, with 17 bases remaining between them. The CDR3 consists of 15 residues. The CDR3 DNA reads TGCGCCAGCAGCTGGGCCGGGTTGCTGGGGAATGAGCAGTTCTTC. Amino acid sequence: CASSWAGLLGNEQFF.

This clonotype occurred many times. CDR3 residues: CSVRQYNEQFF. CDR3 in DNA: TGCAGCGTCAGACAATACAATGAGCAGTTCTTC. V is TRBV29-1 and J is TRBJ2-1; D remains unclear. Trimming removed 6 bases at V and 4 bases at J, with 7 bases between. Per germline, CDR1 SQVTM and CDR2 ANQGSEA. The CDR3 has 11 residues.

The chain is built from TRBV7-6 and TRBJ2-3; 13 nucleotides agree with TRBD2. The germline CDR1 and CDR2 sequences are SGHVS and FNYEAQ. The junction had 3 bases not matched to a gene; V was cut back by 5 bases and J by 1 base. CDR3 length equals 16 residues. As DNA, the CDR3 is TGTGCCAGCAGCGTAACTAGCGGGGGGGGCACAGATACGCAGTATTTT. Amino acids: CASSVTSGGGTDTQYF.

The rearrangement links TRBV5-1 to TRBJ1-6, with D possibly matching TRBD1 (5 bases). The CDR3 loop spans 16 amino acids. V was pared by 1 base and J by 9 bases, with 17 bases between. The germline gives CDR1 SGHRS, CDR2 YFSETQ. Here the CDR3 DNA reads TGCGCCAGCAGCTTGTCGGCGGGACGGGGTTCTTCACCCCTCCACTTT. It specifies CASSLSAGRGSSPLHF.

This chain connects TRBV27 to TRBJ2-7; D is undetermined. The CDR3 consists of 12 residues. Between the trimmed V and J ends, which lost 8 bases and 3 bases, there was a span of 11 bases. Germline values: CDR1 MNHEY, CDR2 SMNVEV (reference sequence). Here the CDR3 reads CASLDENYEQYF. In nucleotides, the CDR3 is TGTGCCAGCCTAGACGAGAACTACGAGCAGTACTTC.

The chain combines TRBV4-2 with TRBJ2-3; 14 positions match TRBD2. Germline assignment: CDR1 LGHNA and CDR2 YNFKEQ. V lost 3 bases to trimming and J lost 6 bases; unmatched junction nucleotides: 8. CDR3 size: 17 residues. In DNA form, the CDR3 reads TGTGCCAGCAGCCAGTGGACTAGCGGGAGGTCCGTCGATACGCAGTATTTT. Protein sequence: CASSQWTSGRSVDTQYF.

This clonotype has a handful of counts. The chain recombines TRBV20-1 with TRBJ1-1, with 8 positions matching TRBD1. CDR3 length: 12 residues. From germline, CDR1 is DFQATT and CDR2 SNEGSKA (reference sequence). V was clipped by 6 bases and J by 3 bases; unmatched bases: 3. The CDR3 DNA sequence: TGCAGTGCAGGGACAGGTTACACTGAAGCTTTCTTT. It codes for CSAGTGYTEAFF.

The V gene is TRBV5-1, the J gene TRBJ1-1; TRBD1 might be the D (5 bases). Germline CDR1 and CDR2: SGHRS and YFSETQ. The CDR3 totals 15 residues. Trimming took 0 bases from V and 1 from J, leaving 10 bases between them. The CDR3 DNA follows: TGCGCCAGCAGCTTGGTCCGGGGGGAGAACACTGAAGCTTTCTTT. It yields the protein CASSLVRGENTEAFF.

The chain recombines TRBV7-9 with TRBJ2-7; possibly TRBD1 for D (6 bases). The V gene lost 1 base and the J gene lost 2 bases, with 15 bases spanning the gap. The CDR3 covers 16 residues. Germline values: CDR1 SEHNR, CDR2 FQNEAQ (reference sequence). The CDR3 bases are TGTGCCAGCAGCTTAGTCGCAGGGGCTAGGACCTACGAGCAGTACTTC. Its translation is CASSLVAGARTYEQYF. Combining the CDR3 with reference TRBV7-9 and TRBJ2-7 gives the whole variable domain DTGVSQNPRHKITKRGQNVTFRCDPISEHNRLYWYRQTLGQGPEFLTYFQNEAQLEKSRLLSDRFSAERPKGSFSTLEIQRTEQGDSAMYLCASSLVAGARTYEQYFGPGTRLTVT.

The chain links TRBV5-6 to TRBJ2-7, with D perhaps TRBD2 (5 bases). The CDR3 has 16 amino acids. Trimming took 1 base from V and 0 from J, leaving 14 bases between them. Germline CDR1 and CDR2: SGHDT and YYEEEE. The CDR3 DNA reads TGTGCCAGCAGCTTGATCTCGCTGGGGAGCTCCTACGAGCAGTACTTC. Its protein is CASSLISLGSSYEQYF.

This clonotype was seen only a few times. This chain joins TRBV20-1 and TRBJ2-7, with a possible D match to TRBD2 (6 bases). V was cut by 0 bases and J by 5 bases, with 17 bases left in between. The CDR3 is 15 residues long. Germline CDR1 DFQATT, CDR2 SNEGSKA (reference sequence). CDR3 loop: CSARDSTSPYDEQYF. CDR3 coding DNA: TGCAGTGCTAGAGATTCTACTAGCCCTTATGACGAGCAGTACTTC.

The rearrangement uses TRBV7-3 and TRBJ2-1; TRBD1 matches at 9 bases. V dropped 2 bases and J dropped 7; count of bases not matched to a gene: 6. Germline lookup yields CDR1 SGHTA and CDR2 FQGTGA. This CDR3 has 15 amino acids. This CDR3 is CASSLGPGQGNEQFF. CDR3 in DNA: TGTGCCAGCAGCTTAGGCCCGGGACAGGGAAATGAGCAGTTCTTC.

The chain couples TRBV6-5 to TRBJ2-5; 11 nucleotides agree with TRBD1. The V gene end was trimmed by 4 bases and the J gene end by 6 bases; junction bases not matched to a gene: 7. CDR3 length equals 15 residues. The germline gives CDR1 MNHEY, CDR2 SVGAGI. In nucleotides, the CDR3 is TGTGCCAGCAGTTCCGGGACAGGGGGTCTAAAGACCCAGTACTTC. Translating gives CASSSGTGGLKTQYF.

Details on this clonotype: At one end the junction does not follow the germline gene, possibly because of a read error. This chain joins TRBV11-2 and TRBJ2-3; 13 nucleotides align to TRBD2. Per germline, CDR1 SGHAT and CDR2 FQNNGV. The CDR3 contains 16 residues. Here the CDR3 reads CAGSLRTSGSSDTQYF. CDR3 DNA sequence: TGTGCCGGCAGCCTCCGGACTAGCGGGAGCTCAGATACGCAGTATTTT.

V is TRBV4-1 and J is TRBJ1-5; D ambiguous. The V gene's germline CDR1 is MGHRA and CDR2 YSYEKL. The CDR3 is 14 amino acids. The ends were cut back, 1 base at V and 5 bases at J, with 9 bases in the middle. DNA of the CDR3: TGCGCCAGCAGCCAAGGACGGTCCTATCAGCCCCAGCATTTT. This sequence encodes CASSQGRSYQPQHF.

Points on this clonotype: A single base separates this from a much larger clone, so it may be a read error. The rearrangement uses TRBV10-3 and TRBJ2-3, with D uncertain. The CDR3 spans 13 residues. The germline V gene has CDR1 ENHRY and CDR2 SYGVKD. This chain's CDR3 is CASSEPRSDTQYF. DNA for the CDR3: TGTGCCAGCAGTGAGCCACGGTCAGATACGCAGTATTTT.

For this clonotype: This may be a read error, as it is one base from a much larger clone. V gene TRBV2 combines with J gene TRBJ2-1; 13 bases match TRBD2. Germline trimming cut 11 bases from V and 9 bases from J; bases unmatched to any gene: 19. CDR3 length: 17 residues. In germline, CDR1 is SNHLY, CDR2 FYNNEI. In nucleotides, the CDR3 is TGTGCCGTTCCCAGGTATCCGCGGACTAGCGGGAGAATTGAGCAGTTCTTC. The encoded protein is CAVPRYPRTSGRIEQFF.

This clonotype occurred a few times. The chain employs TRBV9 and TRBJ2-7; TRBD2 is a possible D gene (6 bases). CDR1 is SGDLS and CDR2 is YYNGEE in the germline V gene. CDR3 length: 13 residues. Trimming removed 3 bases from V and 6 bases from J, with 13 bases in between. The CDR3 protein is CASSAGLLFEQYF. Written as DNA, the CDR3 is TGTGCCAGCAGCGCCGGACTACTGTTCGAGCAGTACTTC. Looking up the rest from reference TRBV9 and TRBJ2-7 gives the full variable domain: DSGVTQTPKHLITATGQRVTLRCSPRSGDLSVYWYQQSLDQGLQFLIQYYNGEERAKGNILERFSAQQFPDLHSELNLSSLELGDSALYFCASSAGLLFEQYFGPGTRLTVT.

This clonotype has more than one count but fewer than ten. The genes are TRBV12-3 or TRBV12-4 and TRBJ2-3, with D possibly matching TRBD2 (5 bases). Deletions cut 2 bases from V and 0 bases from J, with 12 bases between. This CDR3 has 16 residues. The CDR3 is CASSLWVRTSTDTQYF. The CDR3, as DNA: TGTGCCAGCAGTTTATGGGTCAGGACTAGCACAGATACGCAGTATTTT.

CDR3 DNA sequence: TGTGCCAGCAGCCCGACTAGCGGGAGCCCTCGGATCTACGAGCAGTACTTC. Translation: CASSPTSGSPRIYEQYF. The V call is TRBV11-2, the J call TRBJ2-7; 12 nucleotides match TRBD2. CDR3 length: 17 residues. V trimming: 5 bases; J trimming: 3 bases; junction bases outside the gene matches: 11. The V gene's germline CDR1 is SGHAT and CDR2 FQNNGV. Combining the CDR3 with reference TRBV11-2 and TRBJ2-7 gives the whole variable domain EAGVAQSPRYKIIEKRQSVAFWCNPISGHATLYWYQQILGQGPKLLIQFQNNGVVDDSQLPKDRFSAERLKGVDSTLKIQPAKLEDSAVYLCASSPTSGSPRIYEQYFGPGTRLTVT.

The table lists this clonotype with a few counts. The chain has TRBV3-1 and TRBJ2-3; TRBD1 matches at 9 bases. The V segment lost 2 bases and the J segment 10 bases; nucleotides outside the gene matches: 4. Germline assignment: CDR1 LGHDT and CDR2 YNNKEL (reference sequence). This CDR3 region has 13 residues. The CDR3 DNA is TGTGCCAGCAGCCAATCTGGGACAGGGTCGCAGTATTTT. Protein product: CASSQSGTGSQYF.

This clonotype was observed a handful of times. J is TRBJ2-3 and V is TRBV5-5, with a tentative D call TRBD2 (5 bases). Germline assignment: CDR1 SGHKS and CDR2 YYEKEE (reference sequence). There are 15 residues in the CDR3. Between the trimmed V and J ends, which lost 0 bases and 5 bases, there was a span of 13 bases. This CDR3 is CASSLAGSAGDTQYF. The CDR3 DNA reads TGTGCCAGCAGCTTGGCGGGGTCGGCGGGAGATACGCAGTATTTT.

This clonotype showed up just a few times. The rearrangement joins TRBV6-6 to TRBJ2-7; TRBD2 matches at 10 bases. The V gene end was trimmed by 5 bases and the J gene end by 5 bases; junction bases not matched to a gene: 9. Germline CDR1 and CDR2: MNHNY and SVGAGI (reference sequence). The CDR3 contains 15 residues. CDR3 nucleotides: TGTGCCAGCAGTAAATCCGGGACTAGCGTTGACGAGCAGTACTTC. Its translation: CASSKSGTSVDEQYF.

This clonotype was seen once. This chain connects TRBV20-1 to TRBJ2-7; D is perhaps TRBD2 (5 bases). The CDR3 has 11 amino acids. CDR1 DFQATT and CDR2 SNEGSKA come from the germline V gene (reference sequence). V gave up 3 bases and J gave up 10 bases, with 13 bases separating them. CDR3 residues: CSASDLEGQYF. As DNA, the CDR3 is TGCAGTGCTAGCGACCTCGAGGGTCAGTACTTC.